Below, 23 T cell receptor beta chains from the same sample are listed, as sequenced in a study of blood T cells in healthy people across ages. Using a J-beta primer mix together with a sample-barcoded 5' primer, a second PCR was run for 7 to 11 cycles. TCRdb re-derived calls from the 5' RACE reads in MiXCR, one entry per CDR3 protein. The sample has about 830,000 distinct CDR3 sequences, roughly 50% seen once. Sequencing was performed on blood. These receptor sequences come from a man in his thirties or forties in good health.

This clonotype was found a few times. The V gene is TRBV7-2, the J gene TRBJ2-7; no definite D call. The end of the DNA aligns better with TRBJ2-5, so the J call may be wrong. CDR1 is SGHTA and CDR2 is FQGNSA in the germline V gene. This CDR3 contains 13 residues. CDR3 in DNA: TGTGCCAGCAGCGTTGCGGTGCGAGAGACCCAGTACTTC. Protein: CASSVAVRETQYF.

The chain has TRBV7-2 and TRBJ2-1; the match to TRBD2 covers 8 bases. This CDR3 contains 14 residues. V was pared by 8 bases and J by 8 bases, with 11 bases of the junction left unmatched. Germline V CDR1 and CDR2: SGHTA, FQGNSA. The CDR3 reads CASGGGFLFDEQFF. The CDR3 coding sequence is TGTGCCAGCGGCGGGGGGTTCCTATTCGATGAGCAGTTCTTC.

The V call is TRBV28, the J call TRBJ2-7; no definite D call. V was shortened by 5 bases and J by 2 bases, with 10 bases between the two germline ends. Germline V gene lookup returns CDR1 MDHEN and CDR2 SYDVKM. The CDR3 is made up of 13 amino acids. In DNA form, the CDR3 reads TGTGCCAGCAGTGTGCCAGCAACCTACGAGCAGTACTTC. The encoded protein is CASSVPATYEQYF.

This rearrangement joins TRBV6-5 to TRBJ2-4; D gene ambiguous. V was cut by 6 bases and J by 0 bases, with 9 bases left in between. CDR1 MNHEY and CDR2 SVGAGI come from the germline V gene. The CDR3 has 14 residues. The CDR3 DNA reads as TGTGCCAGCAGGCCCACTCCAGCCAAAAACATTCAGTACTTC. This translates into CASRPTPAKNIQYF.

This clonotype occurred a few times. The chain has TRBV7-2 and TRBJ1-1, with 9 bases fitting TRBD1. V was clipped by 4 bases and J by 4 bases; unmatched bases: 13. The germline V gene encodes CDR1 SGHTA and CDR2 FQGNSA. The CDR3 is 17 residues long. The CDR3 DNA follows: TGTGCCAGCAGCTCCCCCGGGACAGGGAAGTACGGCACTGAAGCTTTCTTT. Its translation is CASSSPGTGKYGTEAFF.

The chain carries TRBV29-1 and TRBJ2-7; 8 bases agree with TRBD1. The trim removed 1 base at V and 5 bases at J, leaving 4 bases unmatched. This CDR3 spans 13 amino acids. Germline-derived CDR1 and CDR2 are SQVTM and ANQGSEA. As DNA, the CDR3 is TGCAGCGTTGAAGGGACAGGGTTCCACGAGCAGTACTTC. Protein sequence: CSVEGTGFHEQYF.

This sequence joins TRBV5-1 and TRBJ2-1; 11 bases align to TRBD1. V shed 4 bases, J shed 7 bases, and the junction held 7 bases outside the gene matches. Germline loops: CDR1 SGHRS, CDR2 YFSETQ. The CDR3 runs 15 residues. The CDR3 coding sequence is TGCGCCAGCAGCCCACCCGGGACAGGGGGTAATGAGCAGTTCTTC. Residues: CASSPPGTGGNEQFF.

In the case of this clonotype: A much bigger clone sits one base away, suggesting this may be a read error. The rearrangement joins TRBV6-2 or TRBV6-3 to TRBJ2-1, with 12 bases matching TRBD2. Germline trimming cut 9 bases from V and 15 bases from J; bases unmatched to any gene: 6. The CDR3 length is 11 residues. Germline CDR1 reads MNHEY; CDR2 reads SVGEGT. The CDR3 spells CARISSGRAFF. CDR3 DNA: TGTGCCAGAATCTCTAGCGGGAGGGCGTTCTTC.

This chain joins TRBV10-3 and TRBJ2-7, with D possibly matching TRBD1 (5 bases). The CDR3 extends over 14 amino acids. Germline V gives CDR1 ENHRY, CDR2 SYGVKD. Trimming removed 4 bases from V and 2 bases from J, with 12 bases in between. CDR3 protein: CAISAQDSTYEQYF. The CDR3 DNA follows: TGTGCCATCAGTGCACAGGATTCCACCTACGAGCAGTACTTC.

This clonotype was observed a handful of times. This sequence joins TRBV12-3 or TRBV12-4 and TRBJ1-5; D might be TRBD1 (5 bases). V was pared by 1 base and J by 3 bases, with 13 bases between. The CDR3 totals 16 residues. CDR3 DNA: TGTGCCAGCAGTTTAGGGGCAGGGAGGTACAATCAGCCCCAGCATTTT. Translated: CASSLGAGRYNQPQHF.

Only a few counts were recorded for this clonotype. The chain recombines TRBV28 with TRBJ2-5; weak D call: TRBD2 (5 bases). The J call may be mistaken, given a closer DNA end match to TRBJ2-7. This CDR3 has 12 amino acids. In germline, CDR1 is MDHEN, CDR2 SYDVKM. The CDR3: CASRDSLNEQYF. The CDR3 DNA is TGTGCCAGCAGGGACTCCCTTAACGAGCAGTACTTC.

The V call is TRBV5-5, the J call TRBJ1-5; no firm D call. CDR3 length: 15 residues. CDR1 is SGHKS, CDR2 YYEKEE, per germline (reference sequence). Trimming pared 4 bases from V and 6 bases from J, leaving 17 bases between. CDR3 nucleotides: TGTGCCAGCAGCAGATTAGGCACGCGGGGTCAGCCCCAGCATTTT. Encoded protein: CASSRLGTRGQPQHF.

The chain has TRBV3-1 and TRBJ2-7; D gene unclear. Trimming took 0 bases from V and 4 from J, leaving 19 bases between them. The CDR3 consists of 17 residues. Looked up from germline, CDR1 is LGHDT and CDR2 is YNNKEL (reference sequence). CDR3 nucleotide sequence: TGTGCCAGCAGCCAAGAGGTAGTCGTGGCCGTGAGGTACGAGCAGTACTTC. The encoded protein is CASSQEVVVAVRYEQYF.

The V and J genes are TRBV20-1 and TRBJ2-5; the match to TRBD2 covers 12 bases. Trimming cost V 6 bases and J 3 bases; bases outside gene matches: 2. CDR1 and CDR2 (germline): DFQATT, SNEGSKA (reference sequence). This CDR3 is built from 13 residues. This CDR3 reads CSAASGGEETQYF. The CDR3 DNA reads TGCAGTGCGGCTAGCGGGGGGGAAGAGACCCAGTACTTC.

V gene TRBV29-1 combines with J gene TRBJ2-1; no clear D. The germline CDR1 and CDR2 sequences are SQVTM and ANQGSEA. The V gene lost 3 bases and the J gene lost 2 bases, with 14 bases spanning the gap. CDR3 length: 15 residues. The CDR3 DNA reads TGCAGCGTTGACCCTAACACCAATACCTACAATGAGCAGTTCTTC. Protein sequence: CSVDPNTNTYNEQFF.

The chain carries TRBV12-3 or TRBV12-4 and TRBJ1-5, with a possible D match to TRBD1 (6 bases). The CDR3 runs to 13 residues. V was clipped by 4 bases and J by 7 bases, with 11 bases between them. The CDR3: CASSSTGTQPQHF. The CDR3 coding sequence is TGTGCCAGCAGTTCAACAGGGACCCAGCCCCAGCATTTT.

The chain has TRBV6-6 and TRBJ2-4; TRBD2 matches 9 bases. TRBJ2-5 matches the DNA end more closely, so the J call is doubtful. In germline, CDR1 is MNHNY, CDR2 SVGAGI (reference sequence). CDR3 length: 16 residues. The CDR3 nucleotides are TGTGCCAGCAGTCCTCGGGCTAGCGGGGTCGGAGAGACCCAGTACTTC. Protein: CASSPRASGVGETQYF.

This chain links TRBV7-8 with TRBJ1-5, with D perhaps matching TRBD1 (5 bases). Trimming cost V 4 bases and J 3 bases, with 19 bases left between them. The CDR3 covers 17 residues. Germline lookup yields CDR1 SGHVS and CDR2 FQNEAQ. For the CDR3, the DNA is TGTGCCAGCAGCTCCGGGGCCGGGATTCCTCTCAATCAGCCCCAGCATTTT. Amino acid sequence: CASSSGAGIPLNQPQHF.

This clonotype was counted a few times. The V call is TRBV7-3, the J call TRBJ2-7; 9 bases are a match to TRBD2. The J call is doubtful: the DNA matches TRBJ2-5 better. The CDR3 spans 13 residues. Germline CDR1 and CDR2: SGHTA and FQGTGA. The CDR3 bases are TGTGCCAGCAGCTTCGGCGGGAGGGGGACCCAGTACTTC. It is translated as CASSFGGRGTQYF.

This clonotype was detected only a few times. Here the CDR3 reads CSARPTGSPEAFF. DNA of the CDR3: TGCAGCGCTAGACCTACAGGGAGCCCTGAAGCTTTCTTT. The rearrangement joins TRBV29-1 to TRBJ1-1; TRBD1 might be the D (6 bases). CDR1 is SQVTM and CDR2 is ANQGSEA in the germline V gene. This CDR3 is built from 13 residues. V shed 7 bases and J shed 6 bases, with 18 bases lying between them.

The J gene is TRBJ2-1, the V gene TRBV2; D assignment may be TRBD1 or TRBD2 (5 bases each). The CDR3 covers 16 residues. Trimming removed 6 bases from V and 8 bases from J, with 23 bases in between. Germline lookup yields CDR1 SNHLY and CDR2 FYNNEI. The CDR3 region has the DNA TGTGCCAGCAGGAGCGTGGGGCTAGCCGTGGGGGATGAGCAGTTCTTC. Its translation: CASRSVGLAVGDEQFF.

In its sample, this clonotype was seen a few times. A much larger clone differs from this one at a single base, so this may be a read error. This chain links TRBV9 with TRBJ2-4; TRBD2 is a possible D gene (5 bases). V was trimmed by 0 bases and J by 13 bases, leaving 20 bases between them. Germline CDR1 SGDLS, CDR2 YYNGEE. This CDR3 has 15 residues. The CDR3 spells CASSVALGLANEQYF. CDR3 sequence (DNA): TGTGCCAGCAGCGTAGCTCTCGGACTCGCAAATGAGCAGTACTTC.

This clonotype was detected only once. The V call is TRBV7-2, the J call TRBJ2-7, with TRBD2 identical over 8 bases. Per germline, CDR1 SGHTA and CDR2 FQGNSA. Trimming took 2 bases from V and 2 from J; bases not matched to a gene: 8. CDR3 length: 16 amino acids. CDR3 sequence reads: CASSLRGGDLTYEQYF. The DNA of the CDR3 is TGTGCCAGCAGCTTACGGGGGGGTGACCTAACCTACGAGCAGTACTTC.